The next 21 T cell receptor beta chains were all read from a single sample in a study of blood T cell repertoires in COVID-19. The assay was immunoSEQ multiplex PCR, and TCRdb's table has in-frame clones only and misses some. The sample records roughly 200,000 clones, around 81% being singletons. The sequencing input was peripheral blood. These receptors originate from a woman between 35 and 50 years old with COVID-19, enrolled during active disease.

The chain couples TRBV28 to TRBJ2-7; D is unresolved. Germline V gene lookup returns CDR1 MDHEN and CDR2 SYDVKM. There are 12 residues in the CDR3. V dropped 5 bases and J dropped 4 bases, with 9 bases sitting between them. CDR3 DNA sequence: TGTGCCAGCAGTCCCCACCAGTACGAGCAGTACTTC. Amino acid sequence: CASSPHQYEQYF.

This chain uses TRBV27 with TRBJ2-1; the match to TRBD1 covers 8 bases. The trim removed 4 bases at V and 3 bases at J, leaving 5 bases unmatched. Germline CDR1 and CDR2: MNHEY and SMNVEV (reference sequence). The length of the CDR3 is 15 residues. This CDR3 reads CASSSGQGDYNEQFF. The CDR3 bases are TGTGCCAGCAGTTCAGGACAGGGAGACTACAATGAGCAGTTCTTC.

The chain joins TRBV28 to TRBJ2-7; 11 bases align to TRBD2. The CDR3 spans 13 residues. Losses at the gene ends were 6 bases for V and 6 bases for J; bases not matched to a gene: 4. Per the germline V gene, CDR1 is MDHEN and CDR2 is SYDVKM. The CDR3 nucleotides are TGTGCCAGCAGGCCGGGACTAGCGGCCGAGCAGTACTTC. Translating it yields CASRPGLAAEQYF.

The V call is TRBV6-5, the J call TRBJ1-2; possible D gene TRBD1, 5 bases. The CDR3 is made up of 14 amino acids. Trimming stripped 5 bases from V and 4 bases from J, with 14 bases between. Germline V gene sequence: CDR1 MNHEY, CDR2 SVGAGI. CDR3 loop: CASSKEGIGYGYTF. CDR3 in DNA: TGTGCCAGCAGTAAGGAGGGGATAGGCTATGGCTACACCTTC.

The chain is built from TRBV9 and TRBJ2-3, with 10 bases matching TRBD2. The CDR3 loop spans 15 amino acids. The germline V gene has CDR1 SGDLS and CDR2 YYNGEE. Trimming cost V 3 bases and J 1 base; bases outside gene matches: 2. The CDR3 spells CASSERGGGTDTQYF. The DNA for the CDR3 is TGTGCCAGCAGCGAGCGGGGGGGCGGCACAGATACGCAGTATTTT.

V and J are TRBV27 and TRBJ1-4; TRBD1 agrees at 8 bases. CDR1 MNHEY and CDR2 SMNVEV come from the germline V gene (reference sequence). The CDR3 runs to 13 residues. J was trimmed by 15 bases and V by 5 bases; bases with no gene match: 11. CDR3 DNA: TGTGCCAGCAGTCTTACCCGGACAGGGACGGTGTTTTTT. Amino acids: CASSLTRTGTVFF.

The rearrangement joins TRBV21-1 to TRBJ2-5; TRBD1, the table's D call, was not compared with the DNA. TRBV21-1 is an annotated pseudogene. This CDR3 has 15 amino acids. CDR3 protein: CASSKVEGAIETQYF. In DNA, the CDR3 is TGTGCCAGCAGCAAAGTAGAGGGGGCTATAGAGACCCAGTACTTC.

The chain is built from TRBV2 and TRBJ1-2; TRBD1 aligns across 9 bases. V trimming: 8 bases; J trimming: 12 bases; junction bases outside the gene matches: 13. This CDR3 contains 13 residues. In germline, CDR1 is SNHLY, CDR2 FYNNEI. This CDR3 reads CASYGGQGFTHTF. The CDR3 region has the DNA TGTGCCAGCTATGGGGGACAGGGATTCACCCACACCTTC.

The gene calls are TRBV6-5 and TRBJ2-2; TRBD1 agrees at 7 bases. Germline trimming cut 4 bases from V and 3 bases from J; bases unmatched to any gene: 5. The CDR3 sequence is 15 residues long. Germline assignment: CDR1 MNHEY and CDR2 SVGAGI. CDR3 coding DNA: TGTGCCAGCAGTTCGACAGGGTTCTACACCGGGGAGCTGTTTTTT. Amino acid sequence: CASSSTGFYTGELFF.

The chain employs TRBV18 and TRBJ2-1, with D possibly TRBD1 on 5 matching bases. This CDR3 is 13 amino acids long. The V gene lost 3 bases and the J gene lost 5 bases, with 8 bases spanning the gap. Germline V lookup: CDR1 KGHSH, CDR2 LQKENI. The CDR3 reads CASSPSRDNEQFF. CDR3 nucleotide sequence: TGTGCCAGCTCACCCAGCAGGGACAATGAGCAGTTCTTC.

This CDR3 is CASGGGDTQYF. The DNA of the CDR3 is TGTGCCAGCGGCGGGGGGGATACGCAGTATTTT. The V and J genes are TRBV6-5 and TRBJ2-3; 8 nucleotides agree with TRBD2. CDR3 length equals 11 residues. Germline CDR1 reads MNHEY; CDR2 reads SVGAGI. The J segment lost 6 bases and the V segment lost 8 bases, leaving 1 base of the junction unmatched.

This sequence joins TRBV5-1 and TRBJ2-1; D may be TRBD2 (6 bases). CDR1 and CDR2 from the germline V gene are SGHRS and YFSETQ. The V gene lost 3 bases and the J gene lost 6 bases, with 16 bases spanning the gap. This CDR3 spans 15 amino acids. The CDR3 DNA sequence: TGCGCCAGCAGCTACGGACTACTGGGAACCAATGAGCAGTTCTTC. Protein product: CASSYGLLGTNEQFF.

V is TRBV9 and J is TRBJ2-5; 7 bases align to TRBD1. The germline CDR1 and CDR2 sequences are SGDLS and YYNGEE. The CDR3 has 14 amino acids. V lost 4 bases and J lost 4; bases outside the gene matches: 7. Written as DNA, the CDR3 is TGTGCCAGCAGCACCCGACAGGGAGTAGAGACCCAGTACTTC. The encoded protein is CASSTRQGVETQYF.

This chain connects TRBV28 to TRBJ1-1, with 8 nucleotides matching TRBD1. The length of the CDR3 is 14 residues. Germline-derived CDR1 and CDR2 are MDHEN and SYDVKM. Trimming cost V 5 bases and J 3 bases; bases outside gene matches: 5. CDR3 in DNA: TGTGCCAGCAGTCCCGGGGACAGGCACACTGAAGCTTTCTTT. It is translated as CASSPGDRHTEAFF.

The sample holds one count of this clone. The chain has TRBV18 and TRBJ2-2, with TRBD1 as a possible D gene (6 bases). V was pared by 3 bases and J by 7 bases, with 15 bases between. The V gene's germline CDR1 is KGHSH and CDR2 LQKENI. This CDR3 is built from 15 residues. The CDR3 DNA sequence: TGTGCCAGCTCACCCGTAAACAGGGATAACGGGGAGCTGTTTTTT. This codes for CASSPVNRDNGELFF.

The V and J genes are TRBV6-5 and TRBJ1-1, with 8 bases identical to TRBD1. Trimming cost V 5 bases and J 1 base; bases outside gene matches: 6. The CDR3 has 15 residues. Germline loops: CDR1 MNHEY, CDR2 SVGAGI. This CDR3 reads CASSSTGTGNTEAFF. CDR3 sequence (DNA): TGTGCCAGCAGTAGCACCGGGACAGGGAACACTGAAGCTTTCTTT.

The DNA for the CDR3 is TGTGCCAGCAGCTTAGAAGGGACAGGTAGGGGCACTGAAGCTTTCTTT. This translates into CASSLEGTGRGTEAFF. The V and J genes are TRBV13 and TRBJ1-1; 8 bases align to TRBD1. V shed 1 base, J shed 4 bases, and the junction held 8 bases outside the gene matches. The germline V gene has CDR1 PRHDT and CDR2 FYEKMQ (reference sequence). The CDR3 has 16 amino acids.

The chain recombines TRBV7-9 with TRBJ1-1; possible D gene TRBD1, 5 bases. The germline gives CDR1 SEHNR, CDR2 FQNEAQ (reference sequence). This CDR3 region has 13 residues. V was cut by 11 bases and J by 7 bases, with 20 bases left in between. The CDR3: CAVSKGRRFEAFF. CDR3 nucleotides: TGTGCCGTATCGAAGGGGAGGAGGTTTGAAGCTTTCTTT.

The V and J genes are TRBV5-4 and TRBJ2-5, with unresolved D. From germline, CDR1 is SGHNT and CDR2 YYREEE (reference sequence). The CDR3 totals 14 residues. V lost 0 bases to trimming and J lost 9 bases, with 15 bases between them. The CDR3 is CASSLDTPRRAQYF. Here the CDR3 DNA reads TGTGCCAGCAGCTTGGATACCCCTCGTCGGGCCCAGTACTTC.

This clone showed up just once. The J gene is TRBJ1-2, the V gene TRBV9, with D tentatively TRBD1 (5 bases). CDR1 SGDLS and CDR2 YYNGEE come from the germline V gene. V was clipped by 7 bases and J by 8 bases, with 12 bases between them. The CDR3 contains 11 residues. CDR3 region: CASGDSGGYTF. The CDR3 DNA follows: TGTGCCAGCGGGGACTCGGGGGGCTACACCTTC.

Points on this clone: Germline is not matched at one junction end, which may reflect a read error. The rearrangement links TRBV7-7 to TRBJ2-5; TRBD1 agrees at 7 bases. The CDR3 totals 14 residues. Germline CDR1 is SSHAT and CDR2 is FNYEAQ (reference sequence). The CDR3 nucleotides read TGTGCTAGCAGCTCCACAGGGGCGGGAGAGACCCAGTACTTC. Amino acid sequence: CASSSTGAGETQYF.